One sample yielded the 31 T cell receptor beta chains listed below, sequenced in a study of OX40 agonist ivuxolimab in advanced cancers. Libraries came from the immunoSEQ multiplex PCR assay. Held by TCRdb, this immuneACCESS table contains in-frame sequences only and omits some clones. Under half of the omission traces to an unresolved V gene where checked; the cause of the rest is unknown. The sample yields approximately 12,000 clones; about 85% were counted once. The leading ten clones occupy about 21% of the sample. The sample in question was CD4+ or CD8+ T cells sorted from blood, obtained in a trial of the OX40 agonist ivuxolimab. These receptors were collected from an adult with an advanced solid tumor such as melanoma, head and neck, liver or kidney cancer.

V gene TRBV5-1 combines with J gene TRBJ2-3; 9 positions match TRBD2. V lost 4 bases to trimming and J lost 6 bases; unmatched junction nucleotides: 12. Germline CDR1 SGHRS, CDR2 YFSETQ. This CDR3 comprises 16 residues. CDR3: CASSPLLAGPGDTQYF. The CDR3, as DNA: TGCGCCAGCAGCCCCCTCCTAGCGGGGCCTGGGGATACGCAGTATTTT.

The chain carries TRBV6-6 and TRBJ2-3, with D perhaps matching TRBD2 (7 bases). V lost 2 bases and J 2 bases, leaving 11 bases between the germline ends. The CDR3 is 15 residues long. Germline assignment: CDR1 MNHNY and CDR2 SVGAGI (reference sequence). CDR3 in amino acids: CASSYRGGPTDTQYF. In DNA form, the CDR3 reads TGTGCCAGCAGTTACAGGGGGGGTCCCACAGATACGCAGTATTTT.

This chain joins TRBV14 and TRBJ1-2, with D maybe TRBD1 (5 bases). This CDR3 contains 13 residues. The ends were cut back, 6 bases at V and 6 bases at J, with 14 bases in the middle. Germline V CDR1 and CDR2: SGHDN, FVKESK. This chain's CDR3 is CASRSWGIDGYTF. The CDR3 bases are TGTGCCAGCAGGTCTTGGGGGATCGATGGCTACACCTTC.

The genes are TRBV7-8 and TRBJ2-5; possible D gene TRBD2, 6 bases. CDR1 and CDR2 (germline): SGHVS, FQNEAQ. V lost 1 base and J 5 bases, leaving 26 bases between the germline ends. The CDR3 extends over 19 amino acids. The CDR3 is CASSLGGQWGGGLWETQYF. In DNA, the CDR3 is TGTGCCAGCAGCTTAGGGGGTCAGTGGGGAGGAGGTTTATGGGAGACCCAGTACTTC.

This chain joins TRBV27 and TRBJ2-2; 7 bases fit TRBD2. The J segment lost 1 base and the V segment lost 0 bases, leaving 5 bases of the junction unmatched. CDR1 and CDR2 (germline): MNHEY, SMNVEV (reference sequence). The CDR3 contains 17 residues. In DNA, the CDR3 is TGTGCCAGCAGTTTATCGGCTAGCGGCTTGAACACCGGGGAGCTGTTTTTT. Translated, it gives CASSLSASGLNTGELFF.

The chain joins TRBV5-8 to TRBJ2-5; either TRBD1 or TRBD2 may fit D (5 bases each). The CDR3 has 14 residues. V shed 0 bases and J shed 2 bases, with 8 bases lying between them. Germline CDR1 is SGHTS and CDR2 is YDEGEE. CDR3 nucleotide sequence: TGTGCCAGCAGCTTGGGGGACGCACAAGAGACCCAGTACTTC. Translation: CASSLGDAQETQYF.

V and J are TRBV27 and TRBJ2-1; D is perhaps TRBD1 or TRBD2 (5 bases each). CDR3 length: 16 residues. V was shortened by 2 bases and J by 3 bases, with 14 bases between the two germline ends. Germline V gives CDR1 MNHEY, CDR2 SMNVEV (reference sequence). The CDR3, as DNA: TGTGCCAGCAGTTTAGGTCCCGGGACGGTCTACAATGAGCAGTTCTTC. It codes for CASSLGPGTVYNEQFF.

V and J are TRBV6-5 and TRBJ2-7; maybe TRBD1 (5 bases). The CDR3 runs to 12 residues. Per germline, CDR1 MNHEY and CDR2 SVGAGI. V shed 7 bases and J shed 2 bases, with 9 bases lying between them. In DNA form, the CDR3 reads TGTGCCAGCAAAACAGGTACCTACGAGCAGTACTTC. Encoded protein: CASKTGTYEQYF.

The chain links TRBV4-1 to TRBJ2-5; unclear D gene. The V end lost 1 base, the J end lost 7 bases, and 10 bases lay between the germline ends. Germline V gene data show CDR1 as MGHRA and CDR2 as YSYEKL. The CDR3 is 13 residues long. This CDR3 reads CASSQVLSGTQYF. CDR3 in DNA: TGCGCCAGCAGCCAAGTTCTATCTGGGACCCAGTACTTC.

J is TRBJ1-1 and V is TRBV6-6; 8 bases agree with TRBD1. Germline CDR1 is MNHNY and CDR2 is SVGAGI (reference sequence). The V gene end was trimmed by 4 bases and the J gene end by 4 bases; junction bases not matched to a gene: 2. This CDR3 comprises 13 residues. CDR3 DNA sequence: TGTGCCAGCAGTTTTACAGGGGGCACTGAAGCTTTCTTT. Translating gives CASSFTGGTEAFF.

This chain connects TRBV5-3 to TRBJ2-1; D gene unclear. TRBV5-3 is flagged as an ORF with uncertain function. The CDR3 runs to 16 residues. With 0 bases removed from V and 3 bases from J, the gap between germline ends came to 13 bases. As DNA, the CDR3 is TGTGCCAGAAGCTTGGGTGGCCCCCCCGGCTACAATGAGCAGTTCTTC. Protein product: CARSLGGPPGYNEQFF.

The chain carries TRBV28 and TRBJ2-1; D perhaps matches TRBD2 (7 bases). The CDR3 covers 12 residues. V was trimmed by 8 bases and J by 4 bases, leaving 9 bases between them. Germline V gives CDR1 MDHEN, CDR2 SYDVKM. The CDR3 spells CASGRGYNEQFF. The CDR3 nucleotides are TGTGCCAGCGGGAGGGGGTACAATGAGCAGTTCTTC.

The chain has TRBV9 and TRBJ1-2, with 8 bases lining up with TRBD1. J gave up 0 bases and V 3 bases, and 1 base lay outside the gene matches. The CDR3 is 14 amino acids. Germline V lookup: CDR1 SGDLS, CDR2 YYNGEE. CDR3 loop: CASSEGQANYGYTF. CDR3 sequence (DNA): TGTGCCAGCAGCGAGGGACAGGCTAACTATGGCTACACCTTC.

This clone was observed a few times. The V gene is TRBV11-2, the J gene TRBJ2-1; D is undetermined. Looked up from germline, CDR1 is SGHAT and CDR2 is FQNNGV. Trimming took 4 bases from V and 6 from J, leaving 22 bases between them. The CDR3 length is 17 residues. The CDR3 loop reads CASSSFDSGRNFNEQFF. The CDR3 coding sequence is TGTGCCAGCAGCTCCTTTGATTCTGGCCGTAACTTCAATGAGCAGTTCTTC. Based on the CDR3 plus reference TRBV11-2 and TRBJ2-1, the full variable domain is EAGVAQSPRYKIIEKRQSVAFWCNPISGHATLYWYQQILGQGPKLLIQFQNNGVVDDSQLPKDRFSAERLKGVDSTLKIQPAKLEDSAVYLCASSSFDSGRNFNEQFFGPGTRLTVL.

The CDR3 is CASSQVGLAVTDTQYF. The DNA of the CDR3 is TGTGCCAGCAGCCAAGTAGGACTAGCGGTGACAGATACGCAGTATTTT. V and J are TRBV14 and TRBJ2-3; 10 nucleotides line up with TRBD2. Germline-derived CDR1 and CDR2 are SGHDN and FVKESK. This CDR3 spans 16 amino acids. The junction had 4 bases not matched to a gene; V was cut back by 1 base and J by 3 bases.

The genes are TRBV5-1 and TRBJ2-7; D is possibly TRBD1 or TRBD2 (5 bases each). Germline V gene sequence: CDR1 SGHRS, CDR2 YFSETQ. The germline V and J ends were trimmed by 6 bases and 2 bases, with 18 bases remaining between them. The CDR3 contains 15 residues. CDR3 in amino acids: CASNPSGTGTYEQYF. DNA for the CDR3: TGCGCCAGCAACCCCTCCGGGACGGGGACCTACGAGCAGTACTTC.

This chain joins TRBV7-8 and TRBJ2-2; 12 bases fit TRBD2. The CDR3 consists of 19 residues. Germline-derived CDR1 and CDR2 are SGHVS and FQNEAQ. Trimming cost V 0 bases and J 4 bases; bases outside gene matches: 9. CDR3 nucleotides: TGTGCCAGCAGCTTAGCAGCGACTAGCGGGAGCGTAAGCACCGGGGAGCTGTTTTTT. It encodes CASSLAATSGSVSTGELFF.

This clone was seen a handful of times. Written as DNA, the CDR3 is TGCGCCAGCAGCTTCAGGGGTCCTGGAAACACCATATATTTT. Translated: CASSFRGPGNTIYF. V and J are TRBV5-1 and TRBJ1-3, with D possibly matching TRBD1 (6 bases). Germline V gene sequence: CDR1 SGHRS, CDR2 YFSETQ. Trimming cost V 2 bases and J 2 bases, with 8 bases left between them. The CDR3 totals 14 residues.

The chain couples TRBV6-5 to TRBJ2-3; 8 nucleotides match TRBD1. The length of the CDR3 is 15 residues. Losses at the gene ends were 0 bases for V and 4 bases for J; bases not matched to a gene: 3. Germline-derived CDR1 and CDR2 are MNHEY and SVGAGI. CDR3 sequence (DNA): TGTGCCAGCAGTTACTCTGACAGGGGTTCAGATACGCAGTATTTT. Protein product: CASSYSDRGSDTQYF.

The rearrangement uses TRBV21-1 and TRBJ2-7; the D segment call TRBD2 is taken from the table without a DNA check. TRBV21-1 is tagged as a pseudogene. The CDR3 contains 16 residues. This chain's CDR3 is CASSKRSGDSSCEQYF. The CDR3 DNA reads as TGTGCCAGCAGCAAGAGAAGCGGGGATTCTTCCTGCGAGCAGTACTTC.

In its sample, this clone was seen a few times. This chain links TRBV6-5 with TRBJ1-1, with D unresolved. Trimming left V 2 bases short and J 1 base short, with 11 bases between. The CDR3 length is 15 residues. Germline V gives CDR1 MNHEY, CDR2 SVGAGI. CDR3 residues: CASSYGPDRNTEAFF. The CDR3, as DNA: TGTGCCAGCAGTTACGGGCCAGACCGGAACACTGAAGCTTTCTTT.

The chain is built from TRBV27 and TRBJ1-4; maybe TRBD1 (5 bases). Germline CDR1 reads MNHEY; CDR2 reads SMNVEV (reference sequence). CDR3 length: 13 amino acids. Trimming stripped 10 bases from V and 0 bases from J, with 9 bases between. The CDR3 sequence is CATSGTTNEKLFF. CDR3 bases: TGTGCCACCTCAGGGACAACTAATGAAAAACTGTTTTTT.

The chain recombines TRBV28 with TRBJ1-2; no definite D call. Germline lookup yields CDR1 MDHEN and CDR2 SYDVKM. V lost 3 bases and J 6 bases, leaving 11 bases between the germline ends. This CDR3 spans 13 amino acids. In nucleotides, the CDR3 is TGTGCCAGCAGTTTGTCACAGACTCATGGCTACACCTTC. Translated: CASSLSQTHGYTF.

With regard to this clone: A read error may be the cause here, since a much bigger clone is one base away. V usage is TRBV19 and J usage is TRBJ1-6; 7 nucleotides match TRBD1. CDR1 and CDR2 from the germline V gene are LNHDA and SQIVND (reference sequence). There are 16 residues in the CDR3. J was trimmed by 6 bases and V by 6 bases; bases with no gene match: 11. CDR3 sequence: CASSSSTGRPNSPLHF. The CDR3 nucleotides are TGTGCCAGTAGCTCCTCGACAGGGCGGCCTAATTCACCCCTCCACTTT.

The V call is TRBV19, the J call TRBJ1-1; D may be TRBD1 (6 bases). This CDR3 region has 15 residues. Germline CDR1 and CDR2: LNHDA and SQIVND (reference sequence). V gave up 0 bases and J gave up 4 bases, with 12 bases separating them. CDR3 coding DNA: TGTGCCAGTAGTATAGATCAACAGGGAGGCACTGAAGCTTTCTTT. It is translated as CASSIDQQGGTEAFF.

The chain employs TRBV14 and TRBJ1-1; D perhaps matches TRBD1 (5 bases). Per germline, CDR1 SGHDN and CDR2 FVKESK. Trimming stripped 0 bases from V and 6 bases from J, with 14 bases between. The CDR3 runs 15 residues. DNA of the CDR3: TGTGCCAGCAGCCAAGACGGGGGGTGGTTGGCTGAAGCTTTCTTT. Translating it yields CASSQDGGWLAEAFF.

The chain employs TRBV13 and TRBJ2-7, with 10 bases matching TRBD1. The CDR3 totals 16 residues. Looked up from germline, CDR1 is PRHDT and CDR2 is FYEKMQ (reference sequence). V trimming: 6 bases; J trimming: 3 bases; junction bases outside the gene matches: 11. The CDR3 sequence: CASSFLRRDRGYEQYF. In nucleotides, the CDR3 is TGTGCCAGCAGTTTTCTCAGGCGGGACAGGGGCTACGAGCAGTACTTC.

The chain links TRBV11-2 to TRBJ2-7, with TRBD2 matching 10 bases. Trimming cost V 3 bases and J 5 bases; bases outside gene matches: 7. The CDR3 contains 15 residues. Germline CDR1 is SGHAT and CDR2 is FQNNGV. The CDR3 sequence: CASSFTSGVNNEQYF. The CDR3 nucleotides read TGTGCCAGCAGCTTTACTAGCGGGGTCAACAACGAGCAGTACTTC.

A word on this clone: An end of the junction differs from the germline gene, which may be a read error. V usage is TRBV27 and J usage is TRBJ2-6; D uncertain. CDR3 size: 16 residues. The germline gives CDR1 MNHEY, CDR2 SMNVEV (reference sequence). CDR3 sequence reads: CASSLLQRSGANVLTF. CDR3 in DNA: TGTGCCAGCAGCTTATTACAGCGCTCTGGGGCCAACGTCCTGACTTTC.

The rearrangement links TRBV4-2 to TRBJ2-3; the match to TRBD2 covers 7 bases. J gave up 2 bases and V 6 bases, and 8 bases lay outside the gene matches. CDR1 LGHNA and CDR2 YNFKEQ come from the germline V gene. This CDR3 has 15 residues. CDR3 DNA: TGTGCCAGCAGACCAGAGCGGGGCCACACAGATACGCAGTATTTT. Protein product: CASRPERGHTDTQYF.

The rearrangement uses TRBV7-9 and TRBJ1-2; D unresolved. The CDR3 is 13 residues long. CDR1 and CDR2 (germline): SEHNR, FQNEAQ (reference sequence). V was shortened by 4 bases and J by 6 bases, with 12 bases between the two germline ends. In DNA, the CDR3 is TGTGCCAGCAGCTCCCCCGGGGAGGATGGCTACACCTTC. Amino acids: CASSSPGEDGYTF.